The clone carrying this T cell receptor (beta chain) was counted a few times. Its cognate antigen is unknown. The sample belongs to a study of shared clonotypes between healthy human individuals. Study-level information: Each donor contributed plates that comprised three CD4 naive, three CD4 memory, two CD8 naive and one CD8 memory.

Libraries were prepared by immunoSEQ multiplex PCR; TCRdb keeps only in-frame clonotypes and omits some of them. The sample holds around 200,000 clones, approximately 61% seen once. With 0 bases removed from V and 7 bases from J, the gap between germline ends came to 7 bases. The CDR3 spans 13 residues. Germline CDR1 and CDR2: MNHEY and SVGAGI. Both subsets, CD45RA+ naive and CD45RA-negative memory, were split from the CD4+ cells. Whole-study findings and limits: Clonotypes not shared had lower generation probabilities than those common to all four donors. Rarefaction exposed incomplete sorted-subset sequencing despite large depth.

This clonotype originated in a man aged 30 to 39 in good health. The V gene is TRBV6-5, the J gene TRBJ1-5; no clear D gene. Sample: memory CD4+ T cells sorted from blood. The subset is: CD45RA-negative fraction. In DNA form, the CDR3 reads TGTGCCAGCAGTTACTCGTTAAAGCAGCCCCAGCATTTT. Protein: CASSYSLKQPQHF.